This T cell receptor beta chain stems from a study of blood T cell repertoires in COVID-19. Study context: Some COVID-19 samples were acute and others convalescent; all came from the United States, Italy and Spain. T cells, B-cell-depleted T cells, or PBMCs supplied cDNA or gDNA.

How the authors handled the data: It was from reference gene primer amplification that nucleated cell counts were estimated. Generated by immunoSEQ multiplex PCR, the TCRdb table keeps only in-frame clones and is missing some. The V and J calls and clone size come from that table; D and trimming were worked out from the DNA. This table has 99,000 or so clones, approximately 76% appearing once. The J segment lost 0 bases and the V segment lost 4 bases, leaving 6 bases of the junction unmatched. Germline CDR1 and CDR2: SGHRS and YFSETQ. The CDR3 sequence is 15 residues long. Material: peripheral blood. The chain is built from TRBV5-1 and TRBJ2-5, with TRBD1 matching 7 bases. This sequence originates from a woman in her sixties or seventies with acute or convalescent COVID-19. CDR3 residues: CASSIQGSDQETQYF. The CDR3 nucleotides read TGCGCCAGCAGCATACAGGGGTCTGACCAAGAGACCCAGTACTTC.